This T cell receptor beta chain was recorded in a study of blood T cell repertoires in COVID-19. Study as a whole: The samples span acute and convalescent COVID-19 from the United States, Italy and Spain. Nucleic acid was either cDNA or gDNA, and it came from T cells, B-cell-depleted T cells, or PBMCs.

CDR3 length: 12 residues. The ends were cut back, 5 bases at V and 4 bases at J, with 9 bases in the middle. Germline V gene data show CDR1 as GTSNPN and CDR2 as SVGIG (reference sequence). Per the original data handling: Reference gene primer amplification gave nucleated cell count estimates. Using immunoSEQ multiplex PCR, the repertoire was profiled, and TCRdb retains in-frame clones only, with some absent. The DNA gave D and trimming, while V, J and clone size come from that table. The repertoire holds around 180,000 clones, with roughly 90% as singletons. The rearrangement joins TRBV30 to TRBJ1-5; D call uncertain. Sequencing was done on a sample of peripheral blood. This TCR was sampled from a man in his fifties or sixties with acute or convalescent COVID-19. CDR3 amino acids: CAWGEQNQPQHF. The DNA for the CDR3 is TGTGCCTGGGGAGAACAGAATCAGCCCCAGCATTTT. Combining the CDR3 with reference TRBV30 and TRBJ1-5 gives the whole variable domain SQTIHQWPATLVQPVGSPLSLECTVEGTSNPNLYWYRQAAGRGLQLLFYSVGIGQISSEVPQNLSASRPQDRQFILSSKKLLLSDSGFYLCAWGEQNQPQHFGDGTRLSIL.